The 3 T cell receptor beta chains below all came from one sample that was sequenced in a study of blood T cell repertoires in COVID-19. Clones were sequenced by immunoSEQ multiplex PCR, and TCRdb holds only the in-frame ones, with some missing. Here the sample spans fewer than 350,000 clones, approximately 86% being singletons. The specimen was peripheral blood. These receptor sequences come from a middle-aged man with active or convalescent COVID-19.

The chain couples TRBV5-1 to TRBJ2-2, with 8 bases aligning to TRBD1. The CDR3 contains 14 residues. From germline, CDR1 is SGHRS and CDR2 YFSETQ. The trim removed 4 bases at V and 6 bases at J, leaving 5 bases unmatched. CDR3 amino acids: CASSRGDRSGELFF. DNA of the CDR3: TGCGCCAGCAGCAGGGGGGACAGGTCCGGGGAGCTGTTTTTT.

This chain connects TRBV10-3 to TRBJ2-2; TRBD1 aligns across 10 bases. Germline V gene data show CDR1 as ENHRY and CDR2 as SYGVKD. Trimming cost V 6 bases and J 7 bases; bases outside gene matches: 5. This CDR3 has 14 residues. The CDR3 is CAISDRGRGGELFF. The CDR3 DNA is TGTGCCATCAGCGACAGGGGGCGCGGCGGGGAGCTGTTTTTT.

J is TRBJ2-1 and V is TRBV2; D might be TRBD2 (6 bases). Germline assignment: CDR1 SNHLY and CDR2 FYNNEI. CDR3 length: 14 amino acids. V was shortened by 10 bases and J by 9 bases, with 22 bases between the two germline ends. CDR3 in amino acids: CANRLDPGNGEQFF. CDR3 nucleotides: TGTGCCAACCGACTAGACCCTGGAAATGGTGAGCAGTTCTTC.